The 30 T cell receptor beta chains presented below share a single source sample, sequenced in a study of PD-L1 blockade in urothelial cancer. Using immunoSEQ multiplex PCR, the repertoire was profiled, and TCRdb retains in-frame clones only, with some absent. The sample lists about 51,000 clones, more than 75% occurring once. Time point in this sample: peripheral blood 6 weeks after treatment start. Sequences were derived from PBMCs, sampled around atezolizumab (anti-PD-L1) treatment. The receptors were gathered from a man in his 60s with urothelial cancer.

The chain employs TRBV9 and TRBJ2-7, with 7 bases that match TRBD2. Trimming cost V 0 bases and J 2 bases; bases outside gene matches: 5. The CDR3 totals 15 residues. CDR1 is SGDLS, CDR2 YYNGEE, per germline. The CDR3 protein is CASSVEGGPTYEQYF. CDR3 nucleotide sequence: TGTGCCAGCAGCGTAGAGGGAGGGCCCACCTACGAGCAGTACTTC. The whole variable domain, filled in from reference TRBV9 and TRBJ2-7, reads DSGVTQTPKHLITATGQRVTLRCSPRSGDLSVYWYQQSLDQGLQFLIQYYNGEERAKGNILERFSAQQFPDLHSELNLSSLELGDSALYFCASSVEGGPTYEQYFGPGTRLTVT.

The chain combines TRBV28 with TRBJ1-2, with 11 bases lining up with TRBD1. Germline loops: CDR1 MDHEN, CDR2 SYDVKM. The CDR3 is 14 residues long. J was trimmed by 4 bases and V by 10 bases; bases with no gene match: 8. This CDR3 is CATSGTGGLYGYTF. The CDR3 DNA follows: TGTGCCACCTCCGGGACAGGGGGTCTCTATGGCTACACCTTC.

The V gene is TRBV19, the J gene TRBJ2-6; 8 nucleotides match TRBD1. Per germline, CDR1 LNHDA and CDR2 SQIVND (reference sequence). This CDR3 is 16 amino acids long. Losses at the gene ends were 6 bases for V and 3 bases for J; bases not matched to a gene: 7. The CDR3 sequence: CASSQGAPVGANVLTF. The CDR3 bases are TGTGCCAGTAGCCAGGGGGCGCCGGTTGGGGCCAACGTCCTGACTTTC.

V and J are TRBV7-2 and TRBJ2-3; 7 bases line up with TRBD1. V trimming: 2 bases; J trimming: 4 bases; junction bases outside the gene matches: 6. CDR1 and CDR2 from the germline V gene are SGHTA and FQGNSA. The CDR3 runs to 15 residues. This CDR3 is CASSLRADRADTQYF. The CDR3 region has the DNA TGTGCCAGCAGCTTAAGAGCCGACAGGGCAGATACGCAGTATTTT.

V gene TRBV4-3 combines with J gene TRBJ1-2; possibly TRBD1 for D (6 bases). Trimming shortened V by 0 bases and J by 0 bases, and 11 bases separated the two germline ends. Germline V gives CDR1 LGHNA, CDR2 YSLEER. The CDR3 is 16 residues long. CDR3 sequence: CASSQEGTKANYGYTF. The CDR3 region has the DNA TGCGCCAGCAGCCAAGAGGGGACAAAGGCTAACTATGGCTACACCTTC.

V is TRBV7-9 and J is TRBJ2-1; weak D call: TRBD2 (6 bases). Germline assignment: CDR1 SEHNR and CDR2 FQNEAQ (reference sequence). There are 19 residues in the CDR3. The V and J ends lost 8 bases and 0 bases respectively, with 26 bases between them. The chain's CDR3 is CASSRRELSPTSSYNEQFF. The CDR3 nucleotides read TGTGCCAGCTCCCGACGGGAGCTCTCACCTACAAGCTCCTACAATGAGCAGTTCTTC.

This sequence joins TRBV9 and TRBJ2-1, with 9 bases lining up with TRBD2. CDR3 length equals 15 residues. Trimming at V came to 0 bases and at J to 10 bases, leaving 8 bases not matched to a gene. Germline CDR1 SGDLS, CDR2 YYNGEE. CDR3: CASSVETSGRNEQFF. The CDR3, as DNA: TGTGCCAGCAGCGTAGAGACTAGCGGTAGAAACGAGCAGTTCTTC.

This rearrangement joins TRBV5-1 to TRBJ1-1, with 7 bases matching TRBD1. CDR1 SGHRS and CDR2 YFSETQ come from the germline V gene. This CDR3 has 13 residues. Unmatched junction bases numbered 3, after V lost 3 bases and J lost 4 bases. The CDR3 nucleotides read TGCGCCAGCAGCTCTTCAGGGGGCACTGAAGCTTTCTTT. Encoded protein: CASSSSGGTEAFF.

This clone was counted a single time. The genes are TRBV20-1 and TRBJ2-5; D possibly corresponds to TRBD2 (6 bases). The ends were cut back, 7 bases at V and 3 bases at J, with 9 bases in the middle. CDR1 and CDR2 (germline): DFQATT, SNEGSKA (reference sequence). This CDR3 contains 11 residues. The CDR3 DNA reads TGCAGTGTAGCGGTAGAAGAGACCCAGTACTTC. Protein product: CSVAVEETQYF.

The CDR3 DNA sequence: TGTGCCAGCAGCAAATTCGCGGGAGTAGGAGATACGCAGTATTTT. This translates into CASSKFAGVGDTQYF. The V gene is TRBV7-9, the J gene TRBJ2-3; 7 positions match TRBD2. The CDR3 loop spans 15 amino acids. CDR1 is SEHNR and CDR2 is FQNEAQ in the germline V gene (reference sequence). The ends lost 5 bases at V and 5 bases at J; junction bases unmatched: 10.

The chain links TRBV13 to TRBJ1-5; TRBD1 might be the D (5 bases). The germline gives CDR1 PRHDT, CDR2 FYEKMQ (reference sequence). The CDR3 is 17 amino acids. Trimming stripped 5 bases from V and 7 bases from J, with 24 bases between. In nucleotides, the CDR3 is TGTGCCAGCAGCATACGCCGGGGGGAAGGCGGTAGACAGCCCCAGCATTTT. Amino acid sequence: CASSIRRGEGGRQPQHF. Variable domain in full (rest from reference TRBV13 and TRBJ1-5): AAGVIQSPRHLIKEKRETATLKCYPIPRHDTVYWYQQGPGQDPQFLISFYEKMQSDKGSIPDRFSAQQFSDYHSELNMSSLELGDSALYFCASSIRRGEGGRQPQHFGDGTRLSIL.

The chain is built from TRBV30 and TRBJ2-7; D may be TRBD1 (6 bases). Trimming pared 1 base from V and 4 bases from J, leaving 17 bases between. The CDR3 contains 15 residues. From germline, CDR1 is GTSNPN and CDR2 SVGIG (reference sequence). The chain's CDR3 is CAWSDGQILHYEQYF. CDR3 in DNA: TGTGCCTGGAGTGACGGACAGATTTTACATTACGAGCAGTACTTC. The entire variable domain, with the rest obtained from reference TRBV30 and TRBJ2-7, is as follows: SQTIHQWPATLVQPVGSPLSLECTVEGTSNPNLYWYRQAAGRGLQLLFYSVGIGQISSEVPQNLSASRPQDRQFILSSKKLLLSDSGFYLCAWSDGQILHYEQYFGPGTRLTVT.

The V and J genes are TRBV6-6 and TRBJ1-1, with D possibly matching TRBD1 (6 bases). V lost 4 bases to trimming and J lost 1 base, with 7 bases between them. CDR3 length: 13 residues. Per germline, CDR1 MNHNY and CDR2 SVGAGI (reference sequence). CDR3 sequence reads: CASSWDKNTEAFF. Written as DNA, the CDR3 is TGTGCCAGCAGTTGGGACAAGAACACTGAAGCTTTCTTT.

This chain connects TRBV29-1 to TRBJ2-2; 11 positions agree with TRBD1. This CDR3 has 15 residues. Trimming removed 7 bases from V and 7 bases from J; junction bases left unmatched: 11. Germline V gene data show CDR1 as SQVTM and CDR2 as ANQGSEA. CDR3 nucleotide sequence: TGCAGCGCCTCAGGACAGGGGGCCTTTATCGGGGAGCTGTTTTTT. Its translation: CSASGQGAFIGELFF.

The J gene is TRBJ1-1, the V gene TRBV5-1, with D uncertain. Per the germline V gene, CDR1 is SGHRS and CDR2 is YFSETQ. The CDR3 consists of 13 residues. V gave up 5 bases and J gave up 3 bases, with 11 bases separating them. The CDR3 here is CASSQEQDTEAFF. CDR3 bases: TGCGCCAGCAGTCAAGAACAAGACACTGAAGCTTTCTTT.

The chain is built from TRBV9 and TRBJ1-5; D is uncertain. With 4 bases removed from V and 9 bases from J, the gap between germline ends came to 11 bases. CDR3 length: 12 residues. CDR1 and CDR2 (germline): SGDLS, YYNGEE. This CDR3 is CASSSLAGPQHF. CDR3 coding DNA: TGTGCCAGCAGCTCGCTAGCGGGGCCCCAGCATTTT.

The chain couples TRBV9 to TRBJ2-5; the match to TRBD1 covers 10 bases. The germline CDR1 and CDR2 sequences are SGDLS and YYNGEE. J gave up 7 bases and V 3 bases, and 6 bases lay outside the gene matches. This CDR3 contains 14 residues. CDR3 bases: TGTGCCAGCAGCGGAGACAGGGGGCGGGCGACCCAGTACTTC. This codes for CASSGDRGRATQYF.

This chain uses TRBV11-2 with TRBJ2-2; TRBD2 is a possible D gene (6 bases). The germline CDR1 and CDR2 sequences are SGHAT and FQNNGV. The CDR3 totals 14 residues. V lost 5 bases and J lost 7, with 14 bases in between. CDR3 region: CASSTSRAGGELFF. The DNA for the CDR3 is TGTGCCAGCAGCACCTCACGAGCGGGCGGGGAGCTGTTTTTT.

V usage is TRBV2 and J usage is TRBJ1-2, with D uncertain. This CDR3 spans 19 amino acids. V was cut by 6 bases and J by 0 bases, with 26 bases left in between. CDR1 is SNHLY, CDR2 FYNNEI, per germline. CDR3 DNA sequence: TGTGCCAGCAGCCGACTCCCGGAAATAGGTGATAGTTCTAACTATGGCTACACCTTC. Encoded protein: CASSRLPEIGDSSNYGYTF.

DNA for the CDR3: TGTGCCAGCAGTTACTCGAGTAATCAGCCCCAGCATTTT. Encoded protein: CASSYSSNQPQHF. The rearrangement joins TRBV6-5 to TRBJ1-5; D not certain. The germline gives CDR1 MNHEY, CDR2 SVGAGI. This CDR3 contains 13 residues. V lost 0 bases to trimming and J lost 4 bases, with 4 bases between them.

V and J are TRBV7-2 and TRBJ2-7; 7 positions agree with TRBD1. Germline V gives CDR1 SGHTA, CDR2 FQGNSA. The CDR3 runs 14 residues. Trimming removed 5 bases from V and 6 bases from J; junction bases left unmatched: 10. CDR3 nucleotides: TGTGCCAGCAGCCAACAGGGGTTGGTGGGCGAGCAGTACTTC. It yields the protein CASSQQGLVGEQYF.

The J gene is TRBJ2-3, the V gene TRBV5-4; 10 positions agree with TRBD2. This CDR3 comprises 16 residues. Germline trimming cut 1 base from V and 3 bases from J; bases unmatched to any gene: 5. From germline, CDR1 is SGHNT and CDR2 YYREEE (reference sequence). The CDR3 spells CASSLLSGGVTDTQYF. CDR3 sequence (DNA): TGTGCCAGCAGCTTGTTGAGCGGGGGGGTAACAGATACGCAGTATTTT.

Regarding this clone: The same CDR3 also results from other DNA sequences found in this sample. This sequence joins TRBV28 and TRBJ2-7, with D perhaps matching TRBD2 (6 bases). CDR1 is MDHEN and CDR2 is SYDVKM in the germline V gene. The V end lost 5 bases, the J end lost 4 bases, and 15 bases lay between the germline ends. The CDR3 length is 14 residues. The CDR3 sequence is CASSPAGPPYEQYF. CDR3 nucleotide sequence: TGTGCCAGCAGTCCAGCGGGCCCCCCTTACGAGCAGTACTTC.

The J gene is TRBJ2-7, the V gene TRBV28; TRBD2 agrees at 10 bases. The junction had 8 bases not matched to a gene; V was cut back by 6 bases and J by 3 bases. The germline CDR1 and CDR2 sequences are MDHEN and SYDVKM. This CDR3 has 15 residues. The CDR3 DNA reads TGTGCCAGCAGCTCGAGCGGGAGGGCCCTCTACGAGCAGTACTTC. This sequence encodes CASSSSGRALYEQYF.

In its sample, this clone was seen a few times. The V and J genes are TRBV6-6 and TRBJ2-2, with 9 bases aligning to TRBD1. Unmatched junction bases numbered 4, after V lost 5 bases and J lost 0 bases. The CDR3 covers 16 residues. Germline CDR1 reads MNHNY; CDR2 reads SVGAGI (reference sequence). DNA for the CDR3: TGTGCCAGCAGTATTACAGGGGGCGCGAACACCGGGGAGCTGTTTTTT. It translates to CASSITGGANTGELFF.

The rearrangement links TRBV29-1 to TRBJ2-2; 9 positions agree with TRBD1. Germline V gives CDR1 SQVTM, CDR2 ANQGSEA. Germline trimming cut 7 bases from V and 3 bases from J; bases unmatched to any gene: 6. The CDR3 contains 14 residues. The CDR3 nucleotides are TGCAGCGGCAGGGACAGGGAGCACACCGGGGAGCTGTTTTTT. It encodes CSGRDREHTGELFF.

The gene calls are TRBV9 and TRBJ2-3; 9 bases match TRBD2. The CDR3 consists of 15 residues. Germline CDR1 reads SGDLS; CDR2 reads YYNGEE. V gave up 3 bases and J gave up 2 bases; unmatched junction bases: 4. The CDR3: CASSETSGLTDTQYF. In nucleotides, the CDR3 is TGTGCCAGCAGCGAGACTAGCGGCCTCACAGATACGCAGTATTTT.

This sequence joins TRBV5-1 and TRBJ2-7; TRBD2 aligns across 8 bases. This CDR3 is built from 13 residues. With V trimmed by 6 bases and J by 4 bases, 6 bases remained unmatched. The germline V gene encodes CDR1 SGHRS and CDR2 YFSETQ. The CDR3 DNA sequence: TGCGCCAGCACTCGGGAGGGCCTTTACGAGCAGTACTTC. The encoded protein is CASTREGLYEQYF.

The gene calls are TRBV27 and TRBJ1-2, with 7 bases aligning to TRBD1. The germline V gene has CDR1 MNHEY and CDR2 SMNVEV (reference sequence). The CDR3 loop spans 15 amino acids. Unmatched junction bases numbered 10, after V lost 5 bases and J lost 4 bases. CDR3 sequence (DNA): TGTGCCAGCAGTATCCGCTCCGGGACAGCCTATGGCTACACCTTC. Translation gives CASSIRSGTAYGYTF.

J is TRBJ2-1 and V is TRBV19, with 12 bases identical to TRBD2. There are 15 residues in the CDR3. In germline, CDR1 is LNHDA, CDR2 SQIVND (reference sequence). V dropped 3 bases and J dropped 9; count of bases not matched to a gene: 6. CDR3 coding DNA: TGTGCCAGTAGTATGACTAGCGGGAGTATTCCTGAGCAGTTCTTC. Protein sequence: CASSMTSGSIPEQFF.